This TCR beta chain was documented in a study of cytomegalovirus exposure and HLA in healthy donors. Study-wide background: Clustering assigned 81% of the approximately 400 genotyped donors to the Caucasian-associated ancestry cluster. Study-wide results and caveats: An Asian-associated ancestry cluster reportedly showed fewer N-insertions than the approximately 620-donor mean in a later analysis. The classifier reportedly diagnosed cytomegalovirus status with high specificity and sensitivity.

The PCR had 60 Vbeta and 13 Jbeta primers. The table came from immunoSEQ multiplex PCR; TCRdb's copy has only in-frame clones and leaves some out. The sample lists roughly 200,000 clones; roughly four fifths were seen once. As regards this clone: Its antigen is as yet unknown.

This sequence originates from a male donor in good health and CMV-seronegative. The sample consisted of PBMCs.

CDR3 coding DNA: TGTGCCAGCAGCCCCGGGACAGTTGATGGCTACACCTTC. This encodes CASSPGTVDGYTF. V and J are TRBV5-5 and TRBJ1-2; 7 bases line up with TRBD1. Germline CDR1 SGHKS, CDR2 YYEKEE (reference sequence). CDR3 length: 13 residues. V lost 4 bases to trimming and J lost 6 bases; unmatched junction nucleotides: 6.